This T cell receptor beta chain was profiled in a study of response to subunit inactivated influenza vaccine. One entry per CDR3 protein results from TCRdb running MiXCR on the RT-PCR reads. The sample contains 650,000 to 850,000 distinct CDR3 sequences, around 14% of which appear only once. This specimen was PBMCs from blood, taken 14 to 15 days before vaccination. This clonotype originated in a man aged 45-65 years who received an inactivated influenza vaccine.

The CDR3 loop reads CAISDQPGETQYF. The CDR3, as DNA: TGTGCCATCAGTGATCAGCCCGGTGAGACCCAGTACTTC. This chain connects TRBV10-3 to TRBJ2-5; D not resolved. V dropped 3 bases and J dropped 5 bases, with 10 bases sitting between them. The length of the CDR3 is 13 residues. The germline gives CDR1 ENHRY, CDR2 SYGVKD.